Listed below are T cell receptor beta chains from one sample, sequenced in a study of PD-1 blockade in classical Hodgkin lymphoma. TCRdb's table, derived via immunoSEQ multiplex PCR, lists solely in-frame clones and lacks some. The repertoire holds about 12,000 clones, 85% to 90% seen once, with 0.75% to 1% in the top ten. The specimen was CD4+ T cells from blood, collected before the fourth cycle of nivolumab. All receptors come from a human donor with classical Hodgkin lymphoma. Each CDR3 is given with its conserved first and last residue. D genes are given only for firm matches. Rows may omit the clone size; those that give it use once, few, many or a size class.

CDR3aa: CSVGRTGNTGELFF
CDR3nt: TGCAGCGTTGGAAGGACAGGGAACACCGGGGAGCTGTTTTTT
d_gene: TRBD1
v_gene: TRBV29-1
abundance: -
j_gene: TRBJ2-2

CDR3aa: CASSYSRPGKAFF
CDR3nt: TGTGCCAGCAGTTACTCGAGGCCGGGGAAAGCTTTCTTT
d_gene: -
v_gene: TRBV6-6
abundance: -
j_gene: TRBJ1-1

CDR3aa: CASRYSGTTHLEKLFF
CDR3nt: TGTGCCAGCAGATACTCCGGAACTACTCACCTTGAAAAACTGTTTTTT
d_gene: -
v_gene: TRBV28
abundance: once
j_gene: TRBJ1-4

CDR3aa: CATAPLAGTDTQYF
CDR3nt: TGTGCCACCGCACCACTAGCGGGGACAGATACGCAGTATTTT
d_gene: TRBD2
v_gene: TRBV19
abundance: -
j_gene: TRBJ2-3

CDR3aa: CASSIPPQHGYTF
CDR3nt: TGTGCCAGTAGTATTCCCCCCCAGCATGGCTACACCTTC
d_gene: -
v_gene: TRBV19
abundance: -
j_gene: TRBJ1-2

CDR3aa: CASSILAGRGEDSPLHF
CDR3nt: TGTGCCAGTAGTATCCTCGCGGGGCGAGGGGAGGATTCACCCCTCCACTTT
d_gene: -
v_gene: TRBV19
abundance: -
j_gene: TRBJ1-6

CDR3aa: CASSSGPGSYEQYF
CDR3nt: TGCGCCAGCAGCTCGGGGCCAGGGAGCTACGAGCAGTACTTC
d_gene: -
v_gene: TRBV5-1
abundance: -
j_gene: TRBJ2-7

CDR3aa: CASSRTDYNEQFF
CDR3nt: TGTGCCAGCTCACGGACAGACTACAATGAGCAGTTCTTC
d_gene: -
v_gene: TRBV18
abundance: -
j_gene: TRBJ2-1

CDR3aa: CASSPQILAGDVHGELFF
CDR3nt: TGTGCCAGCAGCCCGCAGATCCTAGCGGGAGACGTCCACGGGGAGCTGTTTTTT
d_gene: TRBD2
v_gene: TRBV11-2
abundance: -
j_gene: TRBJ2-2

CDR3aa: CASSLGSDIGELFF
CDR3nt: TGTGCCAGCAGCCTAGGGTCGGATATCGGGGAGCTGTTTTTT
d_gene: -
v_gene: TRBV5-4
abundance: -
j_gene: TRBJ2-2

CDR3aa: CASSQAAGTATYGYTF
CDR3nt: TGTGCCAGCAGCCAAGCCGCCGGGACAGCCACCTATGGCTACACCTTC
d_gene: TRBD1
v_gene: TRBV4-2
abundance: -
j_gene: TRBJ1-2

CDR3aa: CATKRGGSPSPRETQYF
CDR3nt: TGTGCCACCAAGCGAGGGGGATCCCCATCGCCGCGGGAGACCCAGTACTTC
d_gene: -
v_gene: TRBV21-1
abundance: -
j_gene: TRBJ2-5